This T cell receptor (beta chain) was identified during a study of STAT5B mutations in CD4+ large granular lymphocyte leukemia. The study, taken as a whole, reports: Patient CD4-sorted repertoires looked more clonal than healthy CD4+ repertoires, even without putative leukemic clones. Top patient clones used TRBV06 genes more often: 8/27 versus 2/35 in controls.

Healthy controls were blood donor buffy coats. The survey-level immunoSEQ assay was used. Only in-frame clones appear in the TCRdb table, and some are missing; sequencing was by immunoSEQ multiplex PCR. The sample holds roughly 40,000 clones; roughly 83% are singletons and the top ten take 0.35%. The CDR3 has 14 amino acids. Germline V CDR1 and CDR2: MNHEY, SVGAGI. With V trimmed by 8 bases and J by 3 bases, 7 bases remained unmatched. Notes on this clone: As yet, its antigen is unknown.

The sequenced material came from CD4+ T cells from blood buffy coats. The origin of this receptor is a human donor in good health. V and J are TRBV6-5 and TRBJ1-2; 9 nucleotides align to TRBD1. For the CDR3, the DNA is TGTGCCAGCCGAAAGACAGGGGGGGACTATGGCTACACCTTC. Its protein product is CASRKTGGDYGYTF.